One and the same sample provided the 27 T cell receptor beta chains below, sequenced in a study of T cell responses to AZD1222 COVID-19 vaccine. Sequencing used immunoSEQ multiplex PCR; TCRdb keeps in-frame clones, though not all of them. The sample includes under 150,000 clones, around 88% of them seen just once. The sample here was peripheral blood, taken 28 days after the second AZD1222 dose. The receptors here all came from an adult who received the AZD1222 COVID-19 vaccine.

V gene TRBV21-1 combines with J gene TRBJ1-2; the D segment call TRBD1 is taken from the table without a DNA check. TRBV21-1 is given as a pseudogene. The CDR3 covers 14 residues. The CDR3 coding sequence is TGTGCCAGCAGCAAAGTTGGCAGGCTCAATGGCTACACCTTC. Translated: CASSKVGRLNGYTF.

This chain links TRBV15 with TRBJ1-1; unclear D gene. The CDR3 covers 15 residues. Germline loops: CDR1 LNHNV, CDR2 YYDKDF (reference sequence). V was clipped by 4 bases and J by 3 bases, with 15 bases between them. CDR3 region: CATSTEVFPDTEAFF. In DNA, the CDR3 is TGTGCCACCAGCACCGAGGTTTTTCCGGACACTGAAGCTTTCTTT.

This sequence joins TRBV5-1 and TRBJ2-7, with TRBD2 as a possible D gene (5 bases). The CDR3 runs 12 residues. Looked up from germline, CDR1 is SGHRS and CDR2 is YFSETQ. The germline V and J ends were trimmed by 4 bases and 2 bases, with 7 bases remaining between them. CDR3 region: CASSTGAYEQYF. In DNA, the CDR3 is TGCGCCAGCAGCACCGGGGCCTACGAGCAGTACTTC. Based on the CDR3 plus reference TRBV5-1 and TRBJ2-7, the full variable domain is KAGVTQTPRYLIKTRGQQVTLSCSPISGHRSVSWYQQTPGQGLQFLFEYFSETQRNKGNFPGRFSGRQFSNSRSEMNVSTLELGDSALYLCASSTGAYEQYFGPGTRLTVT.

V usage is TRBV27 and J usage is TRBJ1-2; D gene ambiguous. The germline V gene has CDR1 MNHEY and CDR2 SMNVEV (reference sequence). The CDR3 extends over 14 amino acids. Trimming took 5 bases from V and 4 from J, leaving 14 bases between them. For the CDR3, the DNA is TGTGCCAGCAGTCCCCGCGGACCAGGCTATGGCTACACCTTC. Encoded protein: CASSPRGPGYGYTF.

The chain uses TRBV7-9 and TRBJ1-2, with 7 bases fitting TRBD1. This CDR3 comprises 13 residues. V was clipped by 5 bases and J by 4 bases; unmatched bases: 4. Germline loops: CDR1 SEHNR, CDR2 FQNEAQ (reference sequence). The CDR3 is CASSQGQTYGYTF. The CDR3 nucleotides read TGTGCCAGCAGCCAGGGACAGACCTATGGCTACACCTTC.

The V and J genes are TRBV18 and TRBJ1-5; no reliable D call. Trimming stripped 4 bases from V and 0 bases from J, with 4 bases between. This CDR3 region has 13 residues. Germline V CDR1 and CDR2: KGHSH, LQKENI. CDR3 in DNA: TGTGCCAGCTCACGGGATAGCAATCAGCCCCAGCATTTT. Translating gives CASSRDSNQPQHF.

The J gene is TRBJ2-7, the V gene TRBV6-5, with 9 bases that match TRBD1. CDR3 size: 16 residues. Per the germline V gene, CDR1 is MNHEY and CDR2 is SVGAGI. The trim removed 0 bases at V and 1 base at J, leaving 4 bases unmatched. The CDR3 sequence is CASSYSGQGGSYEQYF. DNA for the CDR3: TGTGCCAGCAGTTACTCGGGACAGGGTGGGTCCTACGAGCAGTACTTC.

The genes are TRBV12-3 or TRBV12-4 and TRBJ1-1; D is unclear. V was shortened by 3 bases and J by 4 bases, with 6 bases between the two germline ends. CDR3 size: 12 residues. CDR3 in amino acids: CASSFRLTEAFF. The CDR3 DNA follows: TGTGCCAGCAGTTTTCGGCTCACTGAAGCTTTCTTT.

The CDR3 reads CASSRLLAPDTQYF. CDR3 nucleotides: TGCGCCAGCAGCCGCTTACTAGCGCCGGATACGCAGTATTTT. The chain links TRBV4-1 to TRBJ2-3; 7 bases are a match to TRBD2. Per the germline V gene, CDR1 is MGHRA and CDR2 is YSYEKL. The CDR3 is made up of 14 amino acids. Losses at the gene ends were 4 bases for V and 6 bases for J; bases not matched to a gene: 7.

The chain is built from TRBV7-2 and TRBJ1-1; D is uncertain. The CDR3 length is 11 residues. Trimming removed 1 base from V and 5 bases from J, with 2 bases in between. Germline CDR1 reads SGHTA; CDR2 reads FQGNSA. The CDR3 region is CASSLVTEAFF. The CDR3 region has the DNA TGTGCCAGCAGCTTAGTGACTGAAGCTTTCTTT.

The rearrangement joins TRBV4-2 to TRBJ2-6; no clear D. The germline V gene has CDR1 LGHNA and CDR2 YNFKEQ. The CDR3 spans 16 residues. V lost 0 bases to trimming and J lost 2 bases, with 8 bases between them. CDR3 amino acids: CASSQDGVAGANVLTF. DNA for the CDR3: TGTGCCAGCAGCCAAGATGGCGTGGCTGGGGCCAACGTCCTGACTTTC.

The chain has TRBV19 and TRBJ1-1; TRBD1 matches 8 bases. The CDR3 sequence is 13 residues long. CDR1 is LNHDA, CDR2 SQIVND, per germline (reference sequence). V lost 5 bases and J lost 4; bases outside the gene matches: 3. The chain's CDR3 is CASSVTGGTEAFF. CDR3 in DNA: TGTGCCAGTAGTGTAACAGGGGGCACTGAAGCTTTCTTT.

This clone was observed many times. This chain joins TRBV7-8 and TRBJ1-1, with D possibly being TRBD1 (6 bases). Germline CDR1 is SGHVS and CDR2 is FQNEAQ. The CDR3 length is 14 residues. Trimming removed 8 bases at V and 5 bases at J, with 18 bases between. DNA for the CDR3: TGTGCCAGCGCTTACGGTTCCCAGGGGACTGAAGCTTTCTTT. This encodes CASAYGSQGTEAFF.

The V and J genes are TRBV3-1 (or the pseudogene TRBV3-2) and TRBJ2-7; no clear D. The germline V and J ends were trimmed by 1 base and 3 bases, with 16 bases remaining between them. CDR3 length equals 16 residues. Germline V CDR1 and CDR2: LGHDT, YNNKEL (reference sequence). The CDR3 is CASSQGRAIFYYEQYF. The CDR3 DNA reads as TGTGCCAGCAGCCAAGGAAGAGCCATATTTTACTACGAGCAGTACTTC.

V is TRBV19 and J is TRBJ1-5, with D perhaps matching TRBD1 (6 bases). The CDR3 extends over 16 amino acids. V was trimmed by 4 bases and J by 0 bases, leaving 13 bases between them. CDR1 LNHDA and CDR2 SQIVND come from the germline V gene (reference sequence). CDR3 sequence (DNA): TGTGCCAGTAGTAGGGAGGGGGGATATAGCAATCAGCCCCAGCATTTT. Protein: CASSREGGYSNQPQHF.

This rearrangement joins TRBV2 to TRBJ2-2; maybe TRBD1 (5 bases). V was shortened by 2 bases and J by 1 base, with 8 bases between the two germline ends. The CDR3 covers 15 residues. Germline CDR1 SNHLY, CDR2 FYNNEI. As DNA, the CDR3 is TGTGCCAGCAGTGAACTAACAGGGAACACCGGGGAGCTGTTTTTT. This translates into CASSELTGNTGELFF.

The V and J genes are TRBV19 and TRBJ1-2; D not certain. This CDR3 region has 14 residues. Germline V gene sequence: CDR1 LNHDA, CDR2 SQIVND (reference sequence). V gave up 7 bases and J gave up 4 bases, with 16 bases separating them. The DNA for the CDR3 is TGTGCCAGTAAAGGAGGGCCATCTGGCTATGGCTACACCTTC. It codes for CASKGGPSGYGYTF. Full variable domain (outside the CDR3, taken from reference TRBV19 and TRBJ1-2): DGGITQSPKYLFRKEGQNVTLSCEQNLNHDAMYWYRQDPGQGLRLIYYSQIVNDFQKGDIAEGYSVSREKKESFPLTVTSAQKNPTAFYLCASKGGPSGYGYTFGSGTRLTVV.

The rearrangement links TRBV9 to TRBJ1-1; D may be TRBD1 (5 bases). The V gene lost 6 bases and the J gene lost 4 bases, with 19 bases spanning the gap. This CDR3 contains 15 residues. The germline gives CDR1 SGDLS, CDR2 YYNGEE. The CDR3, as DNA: TGTGCCAGCACCGTCGGACCTCTGGGGGGCACTGAAGCTTTCTTT. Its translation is CASTVGPLGGTEAFF.

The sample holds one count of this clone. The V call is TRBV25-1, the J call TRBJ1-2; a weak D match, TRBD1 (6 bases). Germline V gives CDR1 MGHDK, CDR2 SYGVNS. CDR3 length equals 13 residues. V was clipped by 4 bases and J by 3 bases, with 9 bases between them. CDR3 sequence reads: CASSGGADYGYTF. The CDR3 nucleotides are TGTGCCAGCAGTGGGGGGGCTGACTATGGCTACACCTTC.

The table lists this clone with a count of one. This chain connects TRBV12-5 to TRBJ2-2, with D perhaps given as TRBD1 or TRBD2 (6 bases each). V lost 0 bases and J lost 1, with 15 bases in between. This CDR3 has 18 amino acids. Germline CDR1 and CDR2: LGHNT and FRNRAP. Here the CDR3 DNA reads TGTGCTAGTGGTTTGGTACGCCGTGGGGGGCAGAACACCGGGGAGCTGTTTTTT. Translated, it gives CASGLVRRGGQNTGELFF.

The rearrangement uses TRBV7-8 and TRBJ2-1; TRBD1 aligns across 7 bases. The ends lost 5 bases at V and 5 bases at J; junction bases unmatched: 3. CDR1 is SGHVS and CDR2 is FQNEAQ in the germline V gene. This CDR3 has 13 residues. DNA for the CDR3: TGTGCCAGCAGCCTCGACAGGGACAATGAGCAGTTCTTC. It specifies CASSLDRDNEQFF.

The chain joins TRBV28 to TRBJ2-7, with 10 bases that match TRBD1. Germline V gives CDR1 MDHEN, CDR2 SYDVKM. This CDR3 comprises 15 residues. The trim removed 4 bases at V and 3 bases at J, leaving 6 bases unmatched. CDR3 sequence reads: CASSSWTGGSYEQYF. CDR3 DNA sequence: TGTGCCAGCAGTTCTTGGACAGGGGGAAGCTACGAGCAGTACTTC.

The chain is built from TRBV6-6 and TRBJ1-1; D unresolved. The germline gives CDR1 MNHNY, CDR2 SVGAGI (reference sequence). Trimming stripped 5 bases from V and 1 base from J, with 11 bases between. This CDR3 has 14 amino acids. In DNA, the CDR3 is TGTGCCAGCAGTAGGCCCGAAAAGAACACTGAAGCTTTCTTT. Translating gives CASSRPEKNTEAFF.

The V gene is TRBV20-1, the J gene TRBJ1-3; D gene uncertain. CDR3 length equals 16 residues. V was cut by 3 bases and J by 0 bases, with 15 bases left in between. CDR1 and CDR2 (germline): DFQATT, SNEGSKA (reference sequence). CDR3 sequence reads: CSASGGPIFSGNTIYF. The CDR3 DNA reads TGCAGTGCTAGTGGAGGTCCGATCTTCTCTGGAAACACCATATATTTT.

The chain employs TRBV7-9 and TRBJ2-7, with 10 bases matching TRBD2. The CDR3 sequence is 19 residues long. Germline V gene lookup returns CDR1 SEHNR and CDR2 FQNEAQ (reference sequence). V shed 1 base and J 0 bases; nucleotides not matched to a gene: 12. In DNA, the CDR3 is TGTGCCAGCAGCTTAGTAGCCAGCGGGGGGGCCTTCCTCTCCTACGAGCAGTACTTC. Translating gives CASSLVASGGAFLSYEQYF.

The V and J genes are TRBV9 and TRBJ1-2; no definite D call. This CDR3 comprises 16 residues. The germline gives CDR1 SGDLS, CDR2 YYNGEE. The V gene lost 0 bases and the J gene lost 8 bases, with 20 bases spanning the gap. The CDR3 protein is CASSVGDPGSFGGYTF. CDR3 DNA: TGTGCCAGCAGCGTAGGCGACCCAGGTTCGTTTGGCGGCTACACCTTC. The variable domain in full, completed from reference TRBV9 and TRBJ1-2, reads DSGVTQTPKHLITATGQRVTLRCSPRSGDLSVYWYQQSLDQGLQFLIQYYNGEERAKGNILERFSAQQFPDLHSELNLSSLELGDSALYFCASSVGDPGSFGGYTFGSGTRLTVV.

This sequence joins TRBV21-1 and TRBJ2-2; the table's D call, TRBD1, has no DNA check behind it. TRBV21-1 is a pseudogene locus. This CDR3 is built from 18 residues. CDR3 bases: TGTGCCAGCAGAAAGGACAGGAGTAAAAGGACGAACACCGGGGAGCTGTTTTTT. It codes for CASRKDRSKRTNTGELFF.